This T cell receptor (beta chain) originates from a study of blood T cell repertoires in COVID-19. About the study: Acute and convalescent COVID-19 samples came from the United States, Italy and Spain.

Between the trimmed V and J ends, which lost 1 base and 6 bases, there was a span of 14 bases. The CDR3 sequence is 15 residues long. Germline V gene sequence: CDR1 SGHDT, CDR2 YYEEEE. Data came from immunoSEQ multiplex PCR; TCRdb stores just in-frame clones and leaves some out. The sample carries more than 100,000 clones, 82% recorded once. The chain recombines TRBV5-6 with TRBJ2-4, with a possible D match to TRBD1 (5 bases). This TCR was recovered from a woman in her seventies with acute or convalescent COVID-19. Sequenced input: peripheral blood. CDR3 sequence: CASSLRGSGLNIQYF. In nucleotides, the CDR3 is TGTGCCAGCAGCTTGAGGGGCTCAGGTCTAAACATTCAGTACTTC.